These 14 T cell receptor beta chains came from one sample sequenced in a study of tumour-infiltrating T cells in Burkitt lymphoma. Sequencing used immunoSEQ multiplex PCR; TCRdb keeps in-frame clones, though not all of them. The sample records roughly 9,200 clones, roughly 58% being singletons. Sequenced: tumor tissue. Receptor source: a human donor with diffuse large B-cell lymphoma.

The J gene is TRBJ1-5, the V gene TRBV6-4; D gene ambiguous. The CDR3 runs to 15 residues. V shed 6 bases and J shed 2 bases, with 14 bases lying between them. From germline, CDR1 is MRHNA and CDR2 SNTAGT. CDR3 bases: TGTGCCAGCAGACCCTCCGGGTACGGCAATCAGCCCCAGCATTTT. Protein sequence: CASRPSGYGNQPQHF.

The rearrangement links TRBV18 to TRBJ2-1; possibly TRBD1 for D (6 bases). The germline V gene encodes CDR1 KGHSH and CDR2 LQKENI. This CDR3 comprises 13 residues. V was shortened by 2 bases and J by 6 bases, with 8 bases between the two germline ends. CDR3 sequence reads: CASSPGQTNEQFF. For the CDR3, the DNA is TGTGCCAGCTCACCAGGACAGACCAATGAGCAGTTCTTC. Supplemented by reference TRBV18 and TRBJ2-1, the full variable domain reads NAGVMQNPRHLVRRRGQEARLRCSPMKGHSHVYWYRQLPEEGLKFMVYLQKENIIDESGMPKERFSAEFPKEGPSILRIQQVVRGDSAAYFCASSPGQTNEQFFGPGTRLTVL.

The gene calls are TRBV11-2 and TRBJ1-2, with 9 bases that match TRBD1. Trimming removed 4 bases from V and 3 bases from J; junction bases left unmatched: 6. The CDR3 sequence is 15 residues long. The germline V gene encodes CDR1 SGHAT and CDR2 FQNNGV. The CDR3 bases are TGTGCCAGCAGCTCAACACAGGGGGCCGACTATGGCTACACCTTC. Its protein is CASSSTQGADYGYTF.

This chain links TRBV11-2 with TRBJ2-7, with D possibly TRBD1 on 6 matching bases. V lost 2 bases, J lost 2 bases, and 13 bases lay in between. Germline V gene lookup returns CDR1 SGHAT and CDR2 FQNNGV. CDR3 length equals 15 residues. The CDR3 protein is CASSLYPTGAYEQYF. Written as DNA, the CDR3 is TGTGCCAGCAGCTTATACCCGACAGGAGCCTACGAGCAGTACTTC.

This clone was picked up a small number of times. The CDR3 DNA reads TGTGCCTGGAGTGTCAGGGAGAATCAGCCCCAGCATTTT. Translation gives CAWSVRENQPQHF. This chain links TRBV30 with TRBJ1-5, with a possible D match to TRBD1 (5 bases). Germline V gene lookup returns CDR1 GTSNPN and CDR2 SVGIG (reference sequence). The CDR3 is 13 residues long. V was shortened by 0 bases and J by 4 bases, with 7 bases between the two germline ends.

The chain has TRBV6-5 and TRBJ2-4; D ambiguous. Germline V CDR1 and CDR2: MNHEY, SVGAGI. This CDR3 region has 14 residues. The V end lost 10 bases, the J end lost 0 bases, and 13 bases lay between the germline ends. This CDR3 reads CATMYLGAKNIQYF. The CDR3 DNA reads as TGTGCCACCATGTATCTCGGAGCCAAAAACATTCAGTACTTC.

The rearrangement joins TRBV9 to TRBJ2-7; D uncertain. Deletions cut 4 bases from V and 1 base from J, with 12 bases between. The length of the CDR3 is 14 residues. Germline CDR1 reads SGDLS; CDR2 reads YYNGEE. DNA of the CDR3: TGTGCCAGCAGCTTTGGTGGTAGTTCCTACGAGCAGTACTTC. This sequence encodes CASSFGGSSYEQYF.

The chain employs TRBV5-1 and TRBJ2-7; maybe TRBD1 (6 bases). Trimming left V 4 bases short and J 6 bases short, with 11 bases between. CDR1 is SGHRS and CDR2 is YFSETQ in the germline V gene. The CDR3 extends over 12 amino acids. The CDR3 region has the DNA TGCGCCAGCAGCACAACAGGGTCCGAGCAGTACTTC. It codes for CASSTTGSEQYF.

Written as DNA, the CDR3 is TGCGCCAGCAGTGAGTTCTGGACACCTTCACTTAACACTGAAGCTTTCTTT. The encoded protein is CASSEFWTPSLNTEAFF. V usage is TRBV10-2 and J usage is TRBJ1-1, with TRBD1 as a possible D gene (5 bases). V was trimmed by 1 base and J by 2 bases, leaving 17 bases between them. Germline CDR1 WSHSY, CDR2 SAAADI. The CDR3 runs to 17 residues.

This sequence joins TRBV4-1 and TRBJ1-6; possible D gene TRBD1, 6 bases. The CDR3 extends over 14 amino acids. The V end lost 8 bases, the J end lost 7 bases, and 15 bases lay between the germline ends. Germline CDR1 is MGHRA and CDR2 is YSYEKL. CDR3 sequence reads: CASRGQYPNSPLHF. The CDR3 DNA is TGCGCCAGCCGAGGACAGTACCCCAATTCACCCCTCCACTTT.

The rearrangement joins TRBV10-3 to TRBJ1-2; D gene ambiguous. Germline lookup yields CDR1 ENHRY and CDR2 SYGVKD. This CDR3 is 12 amino acids long. V was clipped by 10 bases and J by 2 bases, with 11 bases between them. The CDR3 sequence: CATSPPNYGYTF. The CDR3 DNA reads as TGTGCCACCTCCCCTCCAAACTATGGCTACACCTTC.

V gene TRBV5-1 combines with J gene TRBJ2-2; 8 bases line up with TRBD2. Trimming cost V 4 bases and J 6 bases; bases outside gene matches: 5. This CDR3 contains 14 residues. The germline V gene encodes CDR1 SGHRS and CDR2 YFSETQ. The chain's CDR3 is CASSPGGAAGELFF. As DNA, the CDR3 is TGCGCCAGCAGCCCGGGGGGGGCGGCCGGGGAGCTGTTTTTT.

This clone has just a few counts. The J gene is TRBJ1-3, the V gene TRBV28, with no clear D. Germline-derived CDR1 and CDR2 are MDHEN and SYDVKM. This CDR3 comprises 17 residues. V lost 3 bases and J lost 1, with 16 bases in between. CDR3 region: CASSFQAPRRSGNTIYF. The CDR3 bases are TGTGCCAGCAGTTTCCAGGCCCCGCGGCGGTCTGGAAACACCATATATTTT.

Here the CDR3 DNA reads TGTGCCAGCAGTTTCGTCGGCCCGGCTACGCAGTATTTT. This sequence encodes CASSFVGPATQYF. The V gene is TRBV27, the J gene TRBJ2-3; D not resolved. From germline, CDR1 is MNHEY and CDR2 SMNVEV (reference sequence). The CDR3 contains 13 residues. The V gene lost 3 bases and the J gene lost 8 bases, with 12 bases spanning the gap.